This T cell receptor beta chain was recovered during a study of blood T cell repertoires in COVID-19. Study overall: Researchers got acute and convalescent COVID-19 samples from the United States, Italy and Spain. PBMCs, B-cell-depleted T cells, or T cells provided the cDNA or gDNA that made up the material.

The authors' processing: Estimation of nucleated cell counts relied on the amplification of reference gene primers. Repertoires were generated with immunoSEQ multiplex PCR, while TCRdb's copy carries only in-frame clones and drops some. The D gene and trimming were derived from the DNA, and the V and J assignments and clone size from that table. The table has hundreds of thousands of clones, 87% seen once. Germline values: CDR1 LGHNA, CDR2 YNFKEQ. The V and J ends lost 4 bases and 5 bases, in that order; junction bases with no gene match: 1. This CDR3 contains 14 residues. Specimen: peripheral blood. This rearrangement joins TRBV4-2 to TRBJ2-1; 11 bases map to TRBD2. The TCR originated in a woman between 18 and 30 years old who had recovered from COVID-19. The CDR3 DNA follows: TGTGCCAGCAGCCCGGGACTAGCGGACAATGAGCAGTTCTTC. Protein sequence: CASSPGLADNEQFF.